Included here is one T cell receptor (beta chain) sequence, with context. In germline, CDR1 is MGHRA, CDR2 YSYEKL. V was pared by 4 bases and J by 7 bases, with 13 bases between. The CDR3 has 14 residues. The repertoire was sequenced with immunoSEQ multiplex PCR; TCRdb's copy has only in-frame clones and lacks some. The sample contains about 92,000 clones, 80% of which appear only once. This entry comes from a study of blood T cell repertoires in COVID-19. Overall study: Spain, Italy and the United States supplied samples that represented acute and convalescent COVID-19.

The chain couples TRBV4-1 to TRBJ1-4; D may be TRBD1 (5 bases). The sequence was collected from a man aged 45-65 years who had recovered from COVID-19. The sample was peripheral blood. In DNA, the CDR3 is TGCGCCAGCAGCCGGTCCCCGACAGTTGAAAAACTGTTTTTT. Translation gives CASSRSPTVEKLFF.